This T cell receptor (beta chain) came from a study of OX40 agonist ivuxolimab in advanced cancers. About the full investigation: Ivuxolimab, which targeted the costimulatory receptor OX40 (CD134), was an agonistic, fully human IgG2 monoclonal antibody. Intravenous ivuxolimab was administered to patients every 2 weeks at six dose levels: 0.01, 0.1, 0.3, 1.5, 3 and 10 mg/kg. Of the roughly 52 dose-escalation patients, hepatocellular carcinoma was present in 19, melanoma in approximately 15, renal cell carcinoma in 9 and head and neck cancer in 9. A male proportion of almost 85% and a mean age of 60 years, ranging from roughly 23 to 80, were recorded for the dose-escalation cohort. Prior anti-PD-1, anti-PD-L1 or anti-CTLA-4 therapy was permitted, and 30% to 45% of dose-escalation patients had received checkpoint inhibitors. Partial responses occurred in three dose-escalation patients, of whom one had hepatocellular carcinoma and two had cutaneous melanoma. Peripheral TCRbeta sequencing aimed to test whether ivuxolimab altered TCR sequence diversity and caused clonal T-cell expansion. The paper describes the monotherapy dose-escalation part (N ≈ 50 patients) of the phase I trial of ivuxolimab.

Trimming removed 3 bases from V and 7 bases from J, leaving 7 bases between the germline ends. The germline V gene (reference sequence) gives CDR1 as SEHNR and CDR2 as FQNEAQ. Its CDR3 holds 12 amino acids, cysteine through phenylalanine. The DNA shown is the 36-base CDR3, in frame from base 1. To sequence the TCRbeta CDR3 region, genomic DNA was isolated from the sorted cells. The immunoSEQ Assay was used to sequence the TCRbeta CDR3 regions. TCRdb obtained this table from immuneACCESS and retained in-frame rearrangements with V and J assigned. These tables miss some clones; where compared with another copy, unresolved V genes account for less than half of the shortfall, and the remainder is unexplained. The sample table holds over 65,000 clones, of which more than 70% were seen once. The ten biggest clones cover 6.5% of the sample. The trial excluded patients who had a history of autoimmune disease or were on systemic immunosuppression. Peripheral blood for TCR sequencing was collected from all dose cohorts at baseline, on cycle 4 day 1, and on cycle 7 day 1. Samples were obtained from an open-label, multicenter, first-in-human phase I dose-escalation trial of ivuxolimab. The trial enrolled adults with locally advanced or metastatic head and neck squamous cell, hepatocellular, melanoma or renal cell carcinoma. Before TCR sequencing, CD4+ T cells and CD8+ T cells from peripheral blood were sorted into separate populations.

General findings and caveats noted by the study authors: After ivuxolimab, CD8+ T cells had more expanded clones than CD4+ T cells on average. Low levels of normalized T-cell clonal expansion were also seen in some nonresponding patients. At doses of 0.1 to 3.0 mg/kg, clonal expansion of both CD4+ and CD8+ blood T cells was observed from baseline to week 6. Partial responders in the 0.1-3.0 mg/kg groups had among the lowest normalized peripheral clonal expansion, especially among CD8+ T cells. The antigen specificity of the peripheral T cells that underwent clonal expansion was not determined.

Comments on this clone: Its antigen has not been determined. The record has no base qualities; no much larger clone is one base away. The sample contains more than one DNA sequence encoding this CDR3.

The chain links TRBV7-9 with TRBJ2-1; TRBD1 is a weak D gene call, 6 bases matching. Specimen: CD4+ or CD8+ T cells sorted from blood, collected in a trial of the OX40 agonist ivuxolimab. The receptor was isolated from an adult with an advanced solid tumor such as melanoma, head and neck, liver or kidney cancer. Here is the DNA: TGTGCCAGCAGCTTTACAGGGAATGAGCAGTTCTTC. Its coded protein is CASSFTGNEQFF.